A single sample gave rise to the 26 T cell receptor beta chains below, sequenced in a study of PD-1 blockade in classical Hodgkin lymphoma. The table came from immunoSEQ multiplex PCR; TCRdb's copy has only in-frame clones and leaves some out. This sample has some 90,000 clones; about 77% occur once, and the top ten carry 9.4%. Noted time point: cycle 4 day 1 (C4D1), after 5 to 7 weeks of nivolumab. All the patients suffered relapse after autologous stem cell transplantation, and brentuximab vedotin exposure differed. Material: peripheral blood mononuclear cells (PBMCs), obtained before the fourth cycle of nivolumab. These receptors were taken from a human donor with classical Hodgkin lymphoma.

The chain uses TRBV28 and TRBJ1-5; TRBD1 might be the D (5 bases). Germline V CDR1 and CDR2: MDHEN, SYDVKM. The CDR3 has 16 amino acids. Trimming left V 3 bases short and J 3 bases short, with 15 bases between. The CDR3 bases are TGTGCCAGCAGTTTTTTGTCCCAGGGAGTCAATCAGCCCCAGCATTTT. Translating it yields CASSFLSQGVNQPQHF.

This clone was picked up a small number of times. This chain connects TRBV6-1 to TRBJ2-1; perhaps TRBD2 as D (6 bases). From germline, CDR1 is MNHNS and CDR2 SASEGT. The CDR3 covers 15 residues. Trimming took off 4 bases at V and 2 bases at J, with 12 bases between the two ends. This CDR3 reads CASSATWGAYNEQFF. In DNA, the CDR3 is TGTGCCAGCAGTGCGACTTGGGGGGCCTACAATGAGCAGTTCTTC.

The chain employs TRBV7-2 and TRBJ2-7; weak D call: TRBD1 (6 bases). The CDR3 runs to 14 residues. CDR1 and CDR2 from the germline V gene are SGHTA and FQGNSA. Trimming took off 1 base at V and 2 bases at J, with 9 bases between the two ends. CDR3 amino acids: CASSLVGQTYEQYF. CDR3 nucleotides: TGTGCCAGCAGCTTAGTCGGACAGACCTACGAGCAGTACTTC.

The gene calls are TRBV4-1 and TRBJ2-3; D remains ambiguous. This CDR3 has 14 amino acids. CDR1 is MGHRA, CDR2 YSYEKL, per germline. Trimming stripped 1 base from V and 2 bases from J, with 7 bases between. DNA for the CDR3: TGCGCCAGCAGCCAAGCCCGGCACACAGATACGCAGTATTTT. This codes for CASSQARHTDTQYF.

The CDR3 sequence is CASVKRVSTDTQYF. CDR3 DNA sequence: TGTGCTTCCGTAAAAAGGGTTAGCACAGATACGCAGTATTTT. This chain connects TRBV30 to TRBJ2-3; no reliable D call. CDR1 is GTSNPN, CDR2 SVGIG, per germline (reference sequence). There are 14 residues in the CDR3.

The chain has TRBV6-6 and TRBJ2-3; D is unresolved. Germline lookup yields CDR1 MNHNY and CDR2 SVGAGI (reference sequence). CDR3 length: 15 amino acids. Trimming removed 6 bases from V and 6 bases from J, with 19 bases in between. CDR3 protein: CASSPPLGRFDTQYF. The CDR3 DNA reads TGTGCCAGCAGCCCTCCCCTTGGCCGCTTCGATACGCAGTATTTT.

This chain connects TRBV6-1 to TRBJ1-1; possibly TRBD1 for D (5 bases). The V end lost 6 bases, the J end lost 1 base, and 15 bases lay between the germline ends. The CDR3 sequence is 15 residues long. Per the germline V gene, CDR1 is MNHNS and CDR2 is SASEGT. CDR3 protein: CASRHETAGNTEAFF. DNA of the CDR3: TGTGCCAGCAGACACGAGACAGCTGGGAACACTGAAGCTTTCTTT.

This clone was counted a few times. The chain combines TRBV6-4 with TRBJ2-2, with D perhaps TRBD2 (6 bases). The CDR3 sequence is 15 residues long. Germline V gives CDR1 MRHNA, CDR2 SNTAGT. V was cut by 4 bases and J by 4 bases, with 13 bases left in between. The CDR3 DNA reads TGTGCCAGCAGTGCATTTGGAGGGAGCACCGGGGAGCTGTTTTTT. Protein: CASSAFGGSTGELFF.

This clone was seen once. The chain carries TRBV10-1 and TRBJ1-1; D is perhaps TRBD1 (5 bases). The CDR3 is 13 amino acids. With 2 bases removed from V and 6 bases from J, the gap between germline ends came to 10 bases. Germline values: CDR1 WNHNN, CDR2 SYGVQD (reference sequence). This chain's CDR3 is CASSEGQGAEAFF. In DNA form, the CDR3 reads TGCGCCAGCAGTGAGGGGCAGGGCGCTGAAGCTTTCTTT.

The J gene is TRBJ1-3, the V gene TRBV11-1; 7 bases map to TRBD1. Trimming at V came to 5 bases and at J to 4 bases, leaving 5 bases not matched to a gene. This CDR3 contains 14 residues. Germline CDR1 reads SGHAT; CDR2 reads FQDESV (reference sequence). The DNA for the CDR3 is TGTGCCAGCAGCCCCGGGACAGCCGGAAACACCATATATTTT. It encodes CASSPGTAGNTIYF. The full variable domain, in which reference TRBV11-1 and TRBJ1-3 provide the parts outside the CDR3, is EAEVAQSPRYKITEKSQAVAFWCDPISGHATLYWYRQILGQGPELLVQFQDESVVDDSQLPKDRFSAERLKGVDSTLKIQPAELGDSAMYLCASSPGTAGNTIYFGEGSWLTVV.

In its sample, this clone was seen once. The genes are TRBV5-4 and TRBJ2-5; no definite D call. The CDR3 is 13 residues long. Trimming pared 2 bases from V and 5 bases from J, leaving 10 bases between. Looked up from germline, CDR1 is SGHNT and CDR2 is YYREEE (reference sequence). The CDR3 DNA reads TGTGCCAGCAGCTTAATGGGGATTGAGACCCAGTACTTC. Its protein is CASSLMGIETQYF.

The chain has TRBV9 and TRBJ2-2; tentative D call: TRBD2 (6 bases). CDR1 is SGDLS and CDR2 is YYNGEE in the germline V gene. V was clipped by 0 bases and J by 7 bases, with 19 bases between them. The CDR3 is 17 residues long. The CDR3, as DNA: TGTGCCAGCAGCGTAGACCCAGGGAGGCATAGTGGCGGGGAGCTGTTTTTT. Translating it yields CASSVDPGRHSGGELFF.

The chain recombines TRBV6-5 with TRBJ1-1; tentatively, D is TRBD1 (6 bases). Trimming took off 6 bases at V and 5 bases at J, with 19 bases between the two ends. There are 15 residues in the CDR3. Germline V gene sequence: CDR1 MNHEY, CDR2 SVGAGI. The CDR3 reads CASSISGGGRTEAFF. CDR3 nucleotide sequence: TGTGCCAGCAGCATATCGGGCGGGGGCCGAACTGAAGCTTTCTTT.

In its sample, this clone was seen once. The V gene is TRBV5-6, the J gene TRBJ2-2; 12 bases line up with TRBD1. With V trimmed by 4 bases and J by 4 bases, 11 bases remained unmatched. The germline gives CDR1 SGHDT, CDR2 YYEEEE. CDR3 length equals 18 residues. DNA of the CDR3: TGTGCCAGCAGCCCTGTGTCCGGGACAGGGGGCAGCACCGGGGAGCTGTTTTTT. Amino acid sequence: CASSPVSGTGGSTGELFF.

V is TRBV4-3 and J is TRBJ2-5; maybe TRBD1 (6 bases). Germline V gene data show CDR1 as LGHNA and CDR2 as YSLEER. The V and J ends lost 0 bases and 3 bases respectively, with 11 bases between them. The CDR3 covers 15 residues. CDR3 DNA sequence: TGCGCCAGCAGCCAAGATGCGCAGGGGAAAGAGACCCAGTACTTC. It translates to CASSQDAQGKETQYF.

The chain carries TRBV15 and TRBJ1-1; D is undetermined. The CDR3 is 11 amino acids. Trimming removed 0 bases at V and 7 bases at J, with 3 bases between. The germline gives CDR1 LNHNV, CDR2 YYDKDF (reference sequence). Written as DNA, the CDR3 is TGTGCCACCAGCAGAGATGATGAAGCTTTCTTT. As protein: CATSRDDEAFF.

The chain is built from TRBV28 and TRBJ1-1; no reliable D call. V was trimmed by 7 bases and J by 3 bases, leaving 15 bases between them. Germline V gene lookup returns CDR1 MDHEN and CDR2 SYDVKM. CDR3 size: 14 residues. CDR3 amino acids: CASIPGLGYTEAFF. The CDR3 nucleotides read TGTGCCAGCATTCCCGGCCTAGGGTACACTGAAGCTTTCTTT.

The CDR3 coding sequence is TGTGCCAGCAGCTTAAAGGGAGGGGCCCGCACAGATACGCAGTATTTT. Protein sequence: CASSLKGGARTDTQYF. This chain uses TRBV7-3 with TRBJ2-3, with 7 bases matching TRBD2. The junction had 5 bases not matched to a gene; V was cut back by 1 base and J by 1 base. The CDR3 covers 16 residues. Germline CDR1 SGHTA, CDR2 FQGTGA.

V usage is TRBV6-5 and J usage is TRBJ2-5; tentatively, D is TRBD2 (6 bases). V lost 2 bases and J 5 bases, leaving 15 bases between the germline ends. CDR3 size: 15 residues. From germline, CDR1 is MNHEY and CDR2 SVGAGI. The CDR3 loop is CASSYRGGLGETQYF. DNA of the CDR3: TGTGCCAGCAGTTACAGGGGAGGCCTCGGGGAGACCCAGTACTTC.

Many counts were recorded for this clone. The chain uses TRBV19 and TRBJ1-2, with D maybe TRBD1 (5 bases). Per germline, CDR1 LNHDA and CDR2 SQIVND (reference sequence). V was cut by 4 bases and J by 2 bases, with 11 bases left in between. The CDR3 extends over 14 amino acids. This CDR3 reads CASSNHRRNYGYTF. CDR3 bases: TGTGCCAGTAGTAACCACAGGAGGAACTATGGCTACACCTTC.

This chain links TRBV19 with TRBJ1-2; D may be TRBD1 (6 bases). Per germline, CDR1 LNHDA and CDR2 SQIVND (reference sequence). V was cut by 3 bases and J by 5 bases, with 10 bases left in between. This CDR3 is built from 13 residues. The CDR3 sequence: CASSIPDRYGYTF. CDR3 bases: TGTGCCAGTAGTATCCCGGACAGATATGGCTACACCTTC.

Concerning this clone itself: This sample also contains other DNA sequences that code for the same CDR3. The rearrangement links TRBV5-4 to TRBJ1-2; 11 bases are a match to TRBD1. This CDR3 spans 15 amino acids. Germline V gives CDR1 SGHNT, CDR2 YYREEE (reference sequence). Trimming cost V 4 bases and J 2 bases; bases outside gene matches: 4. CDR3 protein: CASSPGQGANYGYTF. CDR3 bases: TGTGCCAGCAGCCCTGGACAGGGGGCGAACTATGGCTACACCTTC.

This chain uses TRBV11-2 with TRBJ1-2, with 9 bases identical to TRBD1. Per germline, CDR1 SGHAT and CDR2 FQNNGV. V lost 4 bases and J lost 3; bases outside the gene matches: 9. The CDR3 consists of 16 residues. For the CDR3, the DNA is TGTGCCAGCAGCTCCATCGGGGGGACAGGGTACTATGGCTACACCTTC. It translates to CASSSIGGTGYYGYTF.

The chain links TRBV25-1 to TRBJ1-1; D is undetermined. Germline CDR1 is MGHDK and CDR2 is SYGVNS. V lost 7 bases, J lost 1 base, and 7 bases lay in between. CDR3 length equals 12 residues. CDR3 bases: TGTGCCAGCAAAGGTGGGAACACTGAAGCTTTCTTT. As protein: CASKGGNTEAFF. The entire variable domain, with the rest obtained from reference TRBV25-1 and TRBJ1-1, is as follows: EADIYQTPRYLVIGTGKKITLECSQTMGHDKMYWYQQDPGMELHLIHYSYGVNSTEKGDLSSESTVSRIRTEHFPLTLESARPSHTSQYLCASKGGNTEAFFGQGTRLTVV.

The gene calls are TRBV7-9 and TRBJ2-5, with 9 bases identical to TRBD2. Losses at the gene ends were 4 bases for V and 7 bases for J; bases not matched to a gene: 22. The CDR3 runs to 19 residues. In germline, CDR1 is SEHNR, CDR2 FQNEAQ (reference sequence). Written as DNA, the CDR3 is TGTGCCAGCAGCTACTTTGATGGACTAGCGACCTTTGTTGAACGGACCCAGTACTTC. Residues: CASSYFDGLATFVERTQYF.

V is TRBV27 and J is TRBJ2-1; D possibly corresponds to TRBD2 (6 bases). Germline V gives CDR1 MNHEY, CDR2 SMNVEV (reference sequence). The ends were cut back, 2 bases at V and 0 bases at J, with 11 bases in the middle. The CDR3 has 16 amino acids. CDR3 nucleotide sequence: TGTGCCAGCAGTTTACGGGCGGGGAGCTCCTACAATGAGCAGTTCTTC. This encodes CASSLRAGSSYNEQFF.